These T cell receptor beta chains were read from a single sample in a study of blood T cell repertoires in COVID-19. Measured with immunoSEQ multiplex PCR; TCRdb has only the in-frame clones, and not every one. The sample consists of 250,000 to 350,000 clones, approximately 88% of them appearing once. Sequencing was done on a sample of PBMCs or T cells enriched from blood (not recorded which). These receptors were taken from a woman aged 30 to 39 who had recovered from COVID-19. The conserved cysteine and the conserved F or W are not part of the CDR3 here. A D gene is named only where the DNA matches it firmly.

D | V | CDR3
TRBD1 | TRBV10-3 | ATNPGTGVGSPLH
- | TRBV11-1 | ASSEGWSCNQPQH
- | TRBV3-1/TRBV3-2 | ASSPLWELNEQY
- | TRBV11-2 | ASSLEGLEQF
TRBD1 | TRBV4-3 | ASSRFPSGGEGGELF
- | TRBV9 | ASSVGDTVANEQY
- | TRBV9 | ASTGNTGELF
- | TRBV12-5 | ASGLVDGGRAYEQY
- | TRBV29-1 | SVEDWQGRRGNTIY
TRBD2 | TRBV3-1/TRBV3-2 | ASSLPRTSGSPDTQY
- | TRBV5-1 | ASSPDSVRYEQY
- | TRBV6-5 | ASSSGPRGYGYT
- | TRBV6-2/TRBV6-3 | ASSSDRYGYT
- | TRBV6-5 | ASRPQGAATEAF
- | TRBV7-9 | ASSLAGQSRYGETQY
- | TRBV6-5 | ASSFAGDGYT
TRBD2 | TRBV2 | ASSGTSGFFPGEQY
TRBD1 | TRBV27 | ASRFDRARQETQY
TRBD1 | TRBV6-1 | ASSEGGTGEKLF
TRBD1 | TRBV5-6 | ASSLTLTGIGYNEQF
TRBD1 | TRBV24-1 | ATSSTGGAGNTIY
- | TRBV3-1/TRBV3-2 | ASSQRGTFYNEQF
TRBD1 | TRBV7-9 | ASGWTGGGQPQH
TRBD1 | TRBV6-2/TRBV6-3 | ASSWTGGGTEAF
TRBD2 | TRBV28 | ASSLWAGGGGTALSAGQY
- | TRBV5-6 | ASSLGGGLNTEAF
TRBD1 | TRBV5-1 | ASSLRNRDRDYGYT
TRBD2 | TRBV2 | ASSWTSGNTGELF
TRBD1 | TRBV19 | ASSIGQGLQPQH
- | TRBV7-8 | ASSSPGMSGANVLT
TRBD2 | TRBV4-3 | ASSQGSGGSTDTQY
TRBD1 | TRBV19 | ASSTGTGGRQPQH
TRBD1 | TRBV14 | ASSLRTGAQSTDTQY
- | TRBV11-2 | ASSLGPGTGTEAF
- | TRBV27 | ASSPPGNHNEQF
TRBD1 | TRBV7-3 | ASSARTGAAQY
TRBD2 | TRBV5-1 | ASRGRVNYEQY
TRBD1 | TRBV6-5 | ATGTAYEQY
TRBD1 | TRBV10-1 | ASSESPDRVRGAF
TRBD2 | TRBV18 | ASSPLPLSGRADEQF
- | TRBV19 | ASNQGAVNTEAF
TRBD1 | TRBV6-2/TRBV6-3 | ASSYVDRGQNYEQY
- | TRBV7-2 | ASSFLDYFYEQY
TRBD1 | TRBV11-2 | ASSLGPGTGADTQY
TRBD2 | TRBV7-2 | ASSPGRGTYTDTQY
- | TRBV4-1 | ASSQDELGLTYEQY